Shown below are 5 T cell receptor beta chains from a single sample sequenced in a study of blood T cells in healthy people across ages. The authors ran a second PCR of about 6 to 11 cycles using a sample-barcoded 5' primer and a J-beta primer mix. TCRdb re-called the 5' RACE reads with MiXCR, one entry per CDR3 protein. The data contain 550,000 to 600,000 distinct CDR3 sequences, approximately 25% of them seen just once; the ten biggest clones take up about a fifth. The sample comprised blood. These receptors were obtained from a woman aged 70 to 79 in good health.

There are many counts of this clonotype. This chain uses TRBV7-2 with TRBJ2-7; TRBD1 matches at 9 bases. Trimming took 4 bases from V and 0 from J; bases not matched to a gene: 4. The CDR3 is made up of 15 amino acids. Germline CDR1 is SGHTA and CDR2 is FQGNSA. DNA for the CDR3: TGTGCCAGCAGCTGGACAGGGGTCAGCTCCTACGAGCAGTACTTC. Its translation: CASSWTGVSSYEQYF.

The V call is TRBV7-2, the J call TRBJ2-1, with TRBD2 matching over 7 bases. This CDR3 comprises 16 residues. With 0 bases clipped from V and 2 bases from J, the junction kept 4 bases outside the gene matches. Germline V gene lookup returns CDR1 SGHTA and CDR2 FQGNSA. CDR3 region: CASSLAGLDPYNEQFF. The DNA of the CDR3 is TGTGCCAGCAGCTTAGCCGGACTAGATCCCTACAATGAGCAGTTCTTC. The whole variable domain, remainder taken from reference TRBV7-2 and TRBJ2-1, is GAGVSQSPSNKVTEKGKDVELRCDPISGHTALYWYRQSLGQGLEFLIYFQGNSAPDKSGLPSDRFSAERTGGSVSTLTIQRTQQEDSAVYLCASSLAGLDPYNEQFFGPGTRLTVL.

This clonotype was counted a few times. The V and J genes are TRBV9 and TRBJ1-1; tentatively, D is TRBD1 (5 bases). Trimming removed 2 bases from V and 0 bases from J, with 8 bases in between. This CDR3 region has 14 residues. Germline lookup yields CDR1 SGDLS and CDR2 YYNGEE. The DNA of the CDR3 is TGTGCCAGCAGCGTGGGGGTCTTGAACACTGAAGCTTTCTTT. Its protein is CASSVGVLNTEAFF.

Note on this clonotype: An end of the junction does not agree with germline; a read error may underlie this. This sequence joins TRBV7-9 and TRBJ2-1; no clear D. Germline CDR1 SEHNR, CDR2 FQNEAQ (reference sequence). The CDR3 is 15 amino acids. The chain's CDR3 is CAGSLSESGRNEQFF. The CDR3 DNA is TGTGCCGGCAGCTTATCCGAGTCCGGCCGCAATGAGCAGTTCTTC.

The table lists this clonotype with a few counts. The chain carries TRBV4-3 and TRBJ2-1; D might be TRBD2 (7 bases). The CDR3 consists of 15 residues. Germline-derived CDR1 and CDR2 are LGHNA and YSLEER. Trimming took 4 bases from V and 8 from J, leaving 18 bases between them. CDR3 DNA: TGCGCCAGCAGCCTGGGGGGCGGGGGTAACTATGAGCAGTTCTTC. It encodes CASSLGGGGNYEQFF.